Sequencing of this TCR beta chain was carried out in a study of T cells in Graves' hyperthyroidism and ophthalmopathy. Findings and limits, study-wide: Ophthalmopathy was predicted by the model a median of roughly 6.7 months ahead of onset. Most expanded thyroid clonotypes above 0.001 also appeared in blood.

Graves' hyperthyroidism is called stable when ophthalmopathy does not progress within 18 months. Patients having uncontrolled infection, another autoimmune disease, pregnancy or lactation were not included. The source material, RNA transcripts, was used to amplify TCR beta CDR3 regions. Using the HTBI primer set, a first-round RT-PCR was run on the TCR CDR3. In TCRdb, the multiplex PCR reads were re-called with MiXCR into one record per CDR3 protein. The data hold fewer than 600,000 distinct CDR3 sequences, with about 15% observed a single time. The table lists this clonotype with many counts. Its antigen remains unidentified. CDR3 length: 12 residues. CDR1 is SEHNR, CDR2 FQNEAQ, per germline (reference sequence). V was cut by 4 bases and J by 5 bases, with 8 bases left in between.

This chain uses TRBV7-9 with TRBJ2-5; D may be TRBD1 (5 bases). The receptor comes from a woman in her 40s with Graves' hyperthyroidism. Sequenced: blood. The CDR3 spells CASSSGLETQYF. The CDR3, as DNA: TGTGCCAGCAGCTCAGGGTTGGAGACCCAGTACTTC.